Described below is a single T cell receptor beta chain sequence and its context. The data belong to a study of T cell changes during pregnancy in multiple sclerosis. Trimming took off 2 bases at V and 2 bases at J, with 14 bases between the two ends. The CDR3 is made up of 17 amino acids. Germline CDR1 is SGHRS and CDR2 is YFSETQ. The table came from immunoSEQ multiplex PCR; TCRdb's copy has only in-frame clones and leaves some out. Among about 83,000 clones listed, 91% were seen once. The V call is TRBV5-1, the J call TRBJ2-6; a weak D match, TRBD1 (6 bases). The clonotype comes from a female donor in good health, serving as a control in a pregnancy study. Some clones in this sample may be carry-over from other donors' samples. The input for sequencing was PBMCs, taken in the first trimester of pregnancy. CDR3 sequence reads: CASSLQGSSAGANVLTF. CDR3 in DNA: TGCGCCAGCAGCTTACAGGGTTCCTCGGCTGGGGCCAACGTCCTGACTTTC.